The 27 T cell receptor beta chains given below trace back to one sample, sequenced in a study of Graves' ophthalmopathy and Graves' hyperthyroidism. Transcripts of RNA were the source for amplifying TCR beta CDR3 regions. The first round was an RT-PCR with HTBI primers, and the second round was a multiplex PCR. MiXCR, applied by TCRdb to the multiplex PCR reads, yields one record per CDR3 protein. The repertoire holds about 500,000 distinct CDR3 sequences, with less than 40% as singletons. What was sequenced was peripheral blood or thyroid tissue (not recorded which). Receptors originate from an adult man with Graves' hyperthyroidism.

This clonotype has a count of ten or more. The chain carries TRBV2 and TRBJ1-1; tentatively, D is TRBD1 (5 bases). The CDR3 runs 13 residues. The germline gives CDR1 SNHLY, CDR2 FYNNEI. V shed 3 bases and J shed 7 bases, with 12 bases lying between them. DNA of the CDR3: TGTGCCAGCAGTGAGCTCAGGGAGAGTGAAGCTTTCTTT. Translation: CASSELRESEAFF.

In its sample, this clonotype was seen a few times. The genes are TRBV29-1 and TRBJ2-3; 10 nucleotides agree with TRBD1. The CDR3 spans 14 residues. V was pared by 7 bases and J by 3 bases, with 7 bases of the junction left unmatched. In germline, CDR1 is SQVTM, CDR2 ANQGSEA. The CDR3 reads CSARDRGFTDTQYF. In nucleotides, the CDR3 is TGCAGCGCTCGGGACAGGGGATTTACAGATACGCAGTATTTT.

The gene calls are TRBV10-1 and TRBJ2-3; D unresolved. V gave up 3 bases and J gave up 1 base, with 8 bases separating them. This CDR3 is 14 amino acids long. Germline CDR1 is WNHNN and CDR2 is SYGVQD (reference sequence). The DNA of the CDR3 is TGCGCCAGCAGTGAAGACCAGGGCACAGATACGCAGTATTTT. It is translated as CASSEDQGTDTQYF.

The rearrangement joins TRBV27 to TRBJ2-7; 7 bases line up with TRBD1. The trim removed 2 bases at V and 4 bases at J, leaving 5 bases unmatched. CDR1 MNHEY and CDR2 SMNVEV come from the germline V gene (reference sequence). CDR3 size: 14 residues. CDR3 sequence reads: CASSLLGTEYEQYF. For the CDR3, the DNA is TGTGCCAGCAGTTTACTGGGGACAGAGTACGAGCAGTACTTC.

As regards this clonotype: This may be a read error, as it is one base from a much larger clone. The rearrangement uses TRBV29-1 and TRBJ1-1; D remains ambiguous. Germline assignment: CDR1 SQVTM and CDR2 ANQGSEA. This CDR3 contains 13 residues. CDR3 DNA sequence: TGCGGCGTTAATTCTTGGGAGGGCACTGAAGCTTTCTTT. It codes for CGVNSWEGTEAFF.

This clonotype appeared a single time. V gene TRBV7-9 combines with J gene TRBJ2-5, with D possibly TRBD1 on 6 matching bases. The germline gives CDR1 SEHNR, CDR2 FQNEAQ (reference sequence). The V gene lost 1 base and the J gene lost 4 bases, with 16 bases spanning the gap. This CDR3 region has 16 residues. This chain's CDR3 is CASSLDTEQGGETQYF. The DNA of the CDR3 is TGTGCCAGCAGCTTAGATACGGAACAGGGCGGAGAGACCCAGTACTTC.

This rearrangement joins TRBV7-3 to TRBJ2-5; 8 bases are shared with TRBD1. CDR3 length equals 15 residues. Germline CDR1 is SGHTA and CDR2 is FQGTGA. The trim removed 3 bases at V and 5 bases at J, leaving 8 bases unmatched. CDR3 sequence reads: CASSFGQGAKETQYF. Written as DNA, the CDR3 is TGTGCCAGCAGCTTTGGGCAGGGGGCTAAGGAGACCCAGTACTTC.

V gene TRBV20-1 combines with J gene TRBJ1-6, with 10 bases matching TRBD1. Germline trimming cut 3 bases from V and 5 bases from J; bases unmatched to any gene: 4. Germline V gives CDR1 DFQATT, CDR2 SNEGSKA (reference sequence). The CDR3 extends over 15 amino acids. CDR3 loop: CSARGDRGHNSPLHF. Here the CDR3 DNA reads TGCAGTGCTAGGGGGGACAGGGGCCATAATTCACCCCTCCACTTT.

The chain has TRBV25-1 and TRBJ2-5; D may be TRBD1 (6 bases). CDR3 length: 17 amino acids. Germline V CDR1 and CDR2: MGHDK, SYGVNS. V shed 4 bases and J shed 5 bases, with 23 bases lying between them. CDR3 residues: CASSAPRTRGVRETQYF. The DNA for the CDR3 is TGTGCCAGCAGTGCTCCAAGGACCAGGGGCGTTCGGGAGACCCAGTACTTC. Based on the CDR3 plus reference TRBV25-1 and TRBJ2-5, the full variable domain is EADIYQTPRYLVIGTGKKITLECSQTMGHDKMYWYQQDPGMELHLIHYSYGVNSTEKGDLSSESTVSRIRTEHFPLTLESARPSHTSQYLCASSAPRTRGVRETQYFGPGTRLLVL.

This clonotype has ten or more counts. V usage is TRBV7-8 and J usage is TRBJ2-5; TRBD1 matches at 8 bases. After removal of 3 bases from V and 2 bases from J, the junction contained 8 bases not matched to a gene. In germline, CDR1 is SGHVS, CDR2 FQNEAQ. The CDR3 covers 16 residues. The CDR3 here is CASSLSTGTGQETQYF. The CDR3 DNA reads TGTGCCAGCAGCTTGTCCACCGGGACAGGACAAGAGACCCAGTACTTC. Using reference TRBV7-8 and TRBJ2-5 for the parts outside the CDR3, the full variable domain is GAGVSQSPRYKVAKRGQDVALRCDPISGHVSLFWYQQALGQGPEFLTYFQNEAQLDKSGLPSDRFFAERPEGSVSTLKIQRTQQEDSAVYLCASSLSTGTGQETQYFGPGTRLLVL.

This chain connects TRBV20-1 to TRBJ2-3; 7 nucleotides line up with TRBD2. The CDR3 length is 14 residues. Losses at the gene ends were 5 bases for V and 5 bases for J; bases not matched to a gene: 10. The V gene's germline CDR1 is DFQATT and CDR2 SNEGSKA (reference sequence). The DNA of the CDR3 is TGCAGTGCTGAGAGCGGGACCGAAGGAGATACGCAGTATTTT. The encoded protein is CSAESGTEGDTQYF.

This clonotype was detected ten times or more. This chain's CDR3 is CASSPVGSSYEQYF. Written as DNA, the CDR3 is TGCGCCAGCAGCCCGGTAGGGAGCTCCTACGAGCAGTACTTC. The genes are TRBV5-1 and TRBJ2-7; D might be TRBD2 (5 bases). Germline V lookup: CDR1 SGHRS, CDR2 YFSETQ. The CDR3 length is 14 residues. V dropped 4 bases and J dropped 0 bases, with 11 bases sitting between them.

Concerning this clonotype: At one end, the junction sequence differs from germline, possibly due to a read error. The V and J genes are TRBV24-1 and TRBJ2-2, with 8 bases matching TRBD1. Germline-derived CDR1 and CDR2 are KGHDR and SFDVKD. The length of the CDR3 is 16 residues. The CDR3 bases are TGTGCCACCAGTGACAGGGGGCCAGAAGACACCGGGGAGCCGTTTTTT. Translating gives CATSDRGPEDTGEPFF.

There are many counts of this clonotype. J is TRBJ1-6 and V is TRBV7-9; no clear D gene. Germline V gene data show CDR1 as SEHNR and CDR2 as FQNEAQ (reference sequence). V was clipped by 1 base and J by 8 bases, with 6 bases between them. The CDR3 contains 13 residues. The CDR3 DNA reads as TGTGCCAGCAGCTTAGAGGGTTATTCACCCCTCCACTTT. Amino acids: CASSLEGYSPLHF. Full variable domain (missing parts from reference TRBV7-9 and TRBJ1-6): DTGVSQNPRHKITKRGQNVTFRCDPISEHNRLYWYRQTLGQGPEFLTYFQNEAQLEKSRLLSDRFSAERPKGSFSTLEIQRTEQGDSAMYLCASSLEGYSPLHFGNGTRLTVT.

Written as DNA, the CDR3 is TGTGCCAGCAGCCCAAGCGGGGTGACCTGCGAGCAGTACTTC. Encoded protein: CASSPSGVTCEQYF. The J gene is TRBJ2-7, the V gene TRBV7-2; 7 bases agree with TRBD2. Germline values: CDR1 SGHTA, CDR2 FQGNSA. The CDR3 totals 14 residues. J was trimmed by 6 bases and V by 5 bases; bases with no gene match: 10.

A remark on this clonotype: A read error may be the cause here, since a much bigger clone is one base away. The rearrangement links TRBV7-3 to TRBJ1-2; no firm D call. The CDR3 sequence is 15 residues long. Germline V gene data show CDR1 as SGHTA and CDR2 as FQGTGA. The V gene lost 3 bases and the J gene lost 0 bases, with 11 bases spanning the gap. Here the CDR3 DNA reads TGTGCCAGCAGCTTCGGTGAGAGGCCTAACTATGGCTACACCTTC. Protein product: CASSFGERPNYGYTF.

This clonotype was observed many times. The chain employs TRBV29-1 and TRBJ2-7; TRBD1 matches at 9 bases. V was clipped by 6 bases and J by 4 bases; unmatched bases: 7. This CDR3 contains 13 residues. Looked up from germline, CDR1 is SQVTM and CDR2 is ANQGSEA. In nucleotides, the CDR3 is TGCAGCGTGGAGGACAGGGGAAGATACGAGCAGTACTTC. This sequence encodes CSVEDRGRYEQYF.

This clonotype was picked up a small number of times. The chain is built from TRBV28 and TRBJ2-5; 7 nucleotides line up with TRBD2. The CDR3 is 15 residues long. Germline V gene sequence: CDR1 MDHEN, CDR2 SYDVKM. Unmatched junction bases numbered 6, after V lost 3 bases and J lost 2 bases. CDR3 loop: CASSFLREGQETQYF. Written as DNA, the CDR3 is TGTGCCAGCAGTTTCTTGAGGGAGGGACAAGAGACCCAGTACTTC.

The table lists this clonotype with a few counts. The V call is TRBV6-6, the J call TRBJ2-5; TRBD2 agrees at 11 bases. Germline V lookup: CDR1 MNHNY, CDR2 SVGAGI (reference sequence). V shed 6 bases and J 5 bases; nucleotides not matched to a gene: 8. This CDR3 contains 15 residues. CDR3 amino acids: CASSPTSGGSETQYF. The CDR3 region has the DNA TGTGCCAGCAGCCCTACTAGCGGGGGCAGCGAGACCCAGTACTTC.

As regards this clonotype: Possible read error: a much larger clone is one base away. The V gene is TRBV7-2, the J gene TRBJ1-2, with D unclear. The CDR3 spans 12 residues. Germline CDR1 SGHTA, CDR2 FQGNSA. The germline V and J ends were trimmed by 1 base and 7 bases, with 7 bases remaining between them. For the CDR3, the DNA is TGTGCCAGCAGCTTAGGCCCTAGTGGCTACACCTTC. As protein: CASSLGPSGYTF.

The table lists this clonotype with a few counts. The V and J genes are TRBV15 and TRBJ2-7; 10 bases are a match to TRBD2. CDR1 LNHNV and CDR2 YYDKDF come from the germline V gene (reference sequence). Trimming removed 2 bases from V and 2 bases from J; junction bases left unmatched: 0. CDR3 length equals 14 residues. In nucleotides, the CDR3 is TGTGCCACCAGCAGACTAGCGGGGGCCTACGAGCAGTACTTC. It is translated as CATSRLAGAYEQYF. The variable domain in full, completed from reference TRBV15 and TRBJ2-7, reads DAMVIQNPRYQVTQFGKPVTLSCSQTLNHNVMYWYQQKSSQAPKLLFHYYDKDFNNEADTPDNFQSRRPNTSFCFLDIRSPGLGDTAMYLCATSRLAGAYEQYFGPGTRLTVT.

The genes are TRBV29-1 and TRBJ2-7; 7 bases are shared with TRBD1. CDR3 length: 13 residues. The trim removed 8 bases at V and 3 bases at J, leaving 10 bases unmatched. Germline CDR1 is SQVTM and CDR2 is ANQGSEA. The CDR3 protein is CSWSRDSLYEQYF. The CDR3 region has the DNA TGCAGCTGGTCCCGGGACAGCCTCTACGAGCAGTACTTC.

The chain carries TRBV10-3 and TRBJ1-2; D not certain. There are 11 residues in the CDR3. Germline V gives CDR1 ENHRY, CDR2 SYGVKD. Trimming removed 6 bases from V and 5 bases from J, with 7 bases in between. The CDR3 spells CAISDGYGYTF. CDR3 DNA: TGTGCCATCAGCGACGGGTATGGCTACACCTTC.

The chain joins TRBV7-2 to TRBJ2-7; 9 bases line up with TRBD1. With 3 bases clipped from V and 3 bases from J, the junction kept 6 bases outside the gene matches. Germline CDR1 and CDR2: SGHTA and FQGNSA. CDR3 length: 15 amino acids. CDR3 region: CASSFTGGAIYEQYF. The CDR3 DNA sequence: TGTGCCAGCAGCTTTACAGGGGGCGCGATCTACGAGCAGTACTTC.

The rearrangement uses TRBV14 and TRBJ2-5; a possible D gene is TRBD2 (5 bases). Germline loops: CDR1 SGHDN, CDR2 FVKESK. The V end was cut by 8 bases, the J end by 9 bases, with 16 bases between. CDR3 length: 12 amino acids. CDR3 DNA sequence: TGTGCCAGCTCCCCGCCCGAGGAGGCCCAGTACTTC. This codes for CASSPPEEAQYF.

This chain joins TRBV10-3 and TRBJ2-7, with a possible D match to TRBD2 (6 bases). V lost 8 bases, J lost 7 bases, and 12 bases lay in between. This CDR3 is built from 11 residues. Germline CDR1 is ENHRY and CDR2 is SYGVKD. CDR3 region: CAIGRSGEQYF. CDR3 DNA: TGTGCCATCGGCCGAAGCGGGGAGCAGTACTTC.

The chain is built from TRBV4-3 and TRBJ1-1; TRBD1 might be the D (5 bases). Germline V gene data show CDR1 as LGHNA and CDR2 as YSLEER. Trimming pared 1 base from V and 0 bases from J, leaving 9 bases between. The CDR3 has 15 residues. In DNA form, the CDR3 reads TGCGCCAGCAGCCAAGGACAGAACCTGAACACTGAAGCTTTCTTT. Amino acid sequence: CASSQGQNLNTEAFF.